These T cell receptor beta chains were read from a single sample in a study of blood T cell repertoires in COVID-19. Some clones are missing from TCRdb's copy, which holds only in-frame ones; the method was immunoSEQ multiplex PCR. The sample shows about 140,000 clones, almost 85% of them seen only once. Sequencing was done on a sample of PBMCs or T cells enriched from blood (not recorded which). These receptor sequences come from a woman in her forties or fifties with acute COVID-19. Both conserved end residues are part of each CDR3. The order of the fields is CDR3 DNA, CDR3 protein, clone size, V gene, J gene, D gene. D genes are given only for firm matches. Clone size is not always given. Where it is, it says once, few, many or a class for expanded clones.

DNA: TGTGCCAGCCGGGACAGGGCCCCCGCCGGGGAGCTGTTTTTT
CDR3: CASRDRAPAGELFF
size: few
V: TRBV19
J: TRBJ2-2
D: TRBD1

DNA: TGTGCCAGCAGCAGAACTAGCGGGAGAGGCAATGAGCAGTTCTTC
CDR3: CASSRTSGRGNEQFF
size: NA
V: TRBV11-2
J: TRBJ2-1
D: TRBD2

DNA: TGCAGCGTTGACTCGGGCAGGGGCTCCTACGAGCAGTACTTC
CDR3: CSVDSGRGSYEQYF
size: NA
V: TRBV29-1
J: TRBJ2-7
D: NA

DNA: TGTGCCAGCAGCCCATGGACAGAAAACTATGGCTACACCTTC
CDR3: CASSPWTENYGYTF
size: NA
V: TRBV6-5
J: TRBJ1-2
D: NA

DNA: TGCGCCAGCAGCTTGGCCAAGGGGGCAGGCGTCACCGGGGAGCTGTTTTTT
CDR3: CASSLAKGAGVTGELFF
size: NA
V: TRBV5-1
J: TRBJ2-2
D: TRBD1

DNA: TGCAGCGCCGGGGGAGTCAGCAGCACAGATACGCAGTATTTT
CDR3: CSAGGVSSTDTQYF
size: few
V: TRBV29-1
J: TRBJ2-3
D: NA

DNA: TGTGCCAGGTATAGACAGGGGTCGGTCTCTGGGGCCAACGTCCTGACTTTC
CDR3: CARYRQGSVSGANVLTF
size: once
V: TRBV19
J: TRBJ2-6
D: TRBD1

DNA: TGTGCCAGCAGCCCCGGACTAGCGGTCTACGAGCAGTACTTC
CDR3: CASSPGLAVYEQYF
size: NA
V: TRBV3-1/TRBV3-2
J: TRBJ2-7
D: TRBD2

DNA: TGTGCCAGCAGGACCGGAGGGGCGGCAGATACGCAGTATTTT
CDR3: CASRTGGAADTQYF
size: NA
V: TRBV2
J: TRBJ2-3
D: NA

DNA: TGTGCCAGCAGCGCGAGGATGGCTGGAAACACCATATATTTT
CDR3: CASSARMAGNTIYF
size: NA
V: TRBV9
J: TRBJ1-3
D: NA

DNA: TGCGCCAGCAGCCAAGGAACAGGGAAGTACGAGCAGTACTTC
CDR3: CASSQGTGKYEQYF
size: few
V: TRBV4-3
J: TRBJ2-7
D: NA

DNA: TGTGCCAGCAGTTCCACCCTACTAGCGGGAGGGGGCGATGAGCAGTTCTTC
CDR3: CASSSTLLAGGGDEQFF
size: NA
V: TRBV27
J: TRBJ2-1
D: TRBD2

DNA: TGTGCCAGCAGCCCATGGGGAGAATTGGCCCACACCTTC
CDR3: CASSPWGELAHTF
size: NA
V: TRBV3-1/TRBV3-2
J: TRBJ1-2
D: NA

DNA: TGTGCCAGCACCGATGGCCGGACTAGCGGGAGGGAACGCGAGCAGTACTTC
CDR3: CASTDGRTSGREREQYF
size: once
V: TRBV7-9
J: TRBJ2-7
D: TRBD2

DNA: TGCGCCAGCAGCCAAGATGAGGGGGGGGAACTTCCAGATACGCAGTATTTT
CDR3: CASSQDEGGELPDTQYF
size: once
V: TRBV4-3
J: TRBJ2-3
D: NA

DNA: TGTGCCAGCAGGCCACAGGGGGCTGACTATGGCTACACCTTC
CDR3: CASRPQGADYGYTF
size: NA
V: TRBV7-9
J: TRBJ1-2
D: TRBD1

DNA: TGTGCCAGTATCCCCCCGGGACAGCTATCCGTTGGCTACACCTTC
CDR3: CASIPPGQLSVGYTF
size: NA
V: TRBV19
J: TRBJ1-2
D: TRBD1

DNA: TGTGCCAGCAGCCCTGGCCTGAGGGGGCGGACTGAAGCTTTCTTT
CDR3: CASSPGLRGRTEAFF
size: NA
V: TRBV7-3
J: TRBJ1-1
D: TRBD1

DNA: TGTGCCAGCAGTCAAAACTCGCTAGCGGGGCCCCCCTGGTTCTTC
CDR3: CASSQNSLAGPPWFF
size: NA
V: TRBV27
J: TRBJ2-1
D: TRBD2

DNA: TGTGCCAGCAGCCAAGAACAGGGCCGCAATCAGCCCCAGCATTTT
CDR3: CASSQEQGRNQPQHF
size: few
V: TRBV3-1/TRBV3-2
J: TRBJ1-5
D: NA

DNA: TGTGCCAGCAGGAAGACTAGCGGACACTACAATGAGCAGTTCTTC
CDR3: CASRKTSGHYNEQFF
size: NA
V: TRBV2
J: TRBJ2-1
D: TRBD2

DNA: TGTGCCATCAGTGAGTCGACAGGGACGGGATACGAGCAGTACTTC
CDR3: CAISESTGTGYEQYF
size: NA
V: TRBV10-3
J: TRBJ2-7
D: TRBD1

DNA: TGCGCCAGCAGCTTGGACCCCGGGACTAGCAGCTACGAGCAGTACTTC
CDR3: CASSLDPGTSSYEQYF
size: NA
V: TRBV5-1
J: TRBJ2-7
D: TRBD2

DNA: TGTGCCAGCAGTGAACAGACAAACAGACAAGAGACCCAGTACTTC
CDR3: CASSEQTNRQETQYF
size: once
V: TRBV2
J: TRBJ2-5
D: NA

DNA: TGTGCCAGCAGTTTCATTGGGACTATGCCTAGCACAGATACGCAGTATTTT
CDR3: CASSFIGTMPSTDTQYF
size: NA
V: TRBV27
J: TRBJ2-3
D: TRBD2

DNA: TGTGCCAGCAGCTTAGCGGGGAGCACAGATACGCAGTATTTT
CDR3: CASSLAGSTDTQYF
size: NA
V: TRBV7-3
J: TRBJ2-3
D: NA

DNA: TGCGCCAGCAGCCCGGACAGCAGCCAAGGGAATTCACCCCTCCACTTT
CDR3: CASSPDSSQGNSPLHF
size: once
V: TRBV5-1
J: TRBJ1-6
D: NA

DNA: TGCGCCAGCAGCCAAGGATGGGGGCTTGCGAGTGAAAAACTGTTTTTT
CDR3: CASSQGWGLASEKLFF
size: NA
V: TRBV4-1
J: TRBJ1-4
D: NA

DNA: TGTGCCAGCAGCTTAAGTGGGGGCGATCAGCCCCAGCATTTT
CDR3: CASSLSGGDQPQHF
size: NA
V: TRBV11-3
J: TRBJ1-5
D: NA

DNA: TGTGCCATCAGGGGAGGGCAGTCAGATAATTCACCCCTCCACTTT
CDR3: CAIRGGQSDNSPLHF
size: once
V: TRBV10-3
J: TRBJ1-6
D: NA

DNA: TGTGCCAGCAGTTTATGGGGGACTGGGCAGAACACCGGGGAGCTGTTTTTT
CDR3: CASSLWGTGQNTGELFF
size: NA
V: TRBV28
J: TRBJ2-2
D: NA

DNA: TGTGCCAGCAGTCCTCCAGAGGGCGGCTATAATTCACCCCTCCACTTT
CDR3: CASSPPEGGYNSPLHF
size: once
V: TRBV28
J: TRBJ1-6
D: NA

DNA: TGTGCCAGCAGCTTAGACTATATGGATGAGCAGTTCTTC
CDR3: CASSLDYMDEQFF
size: NA
V: TRBV7-3
J: TRBJ2-1
D: NA

DNA: TGCAGTGCTAGCAGGGGTAATGGCTACACCTTC
CDR3: CSASRGNGYTF
size: NA
V: TRBV20-1
J: TRBJ1-2
D: NA

DNA: TGTGCCAGTAGCGATCGGACAGGATGGTCCGGGGAGCTGTTTTTT
CDR3: CASSDRTGWSGELFF
size: NA
V: TRBV19
J: TRBJ2-2
D: TRBD1

DNA: TGTGCCAGCAGCCAAGGGGGACAGGAAAAACTGTTTTTT
CDR3: CASSQGGQEKLFF
size: NA
V: TRBV3-1/TRBV3-2
J: TRBJ1-4
D: TRBD1

DNA: TGTGCCAGCAGTTACTCGGAGGGATTTAACTATGGCTACACCTTC
CDR3: CASSYSEGFNYGYTF
size: few
V: TRBV6-6
J: TRBJ1-2
D: NA

DNA: TGTGCCAGCAGCTTACAACCACAGCCCACAGATACGCAGTATTTT
CDR3: CASSLQPQPTDTQYF
size: NA
V: TRBV7-9
J: TRBJ2-3
D: NA

DNA: TGTGCCAGCAGCCCCACAGGGGGAGAGGGGCAGCCCCAGCATTTT
CDR3: CASSPTGGEGQPQHF
size: NA
V: TRBV7-2
J: TRBJ1-5
D: TRBD1

DNA: TGTGCCAGCAGCTTAGGGGACAGGGGTTACAGTGACGAGCAGTACTTC
CDR3: CASSLGDRGYSDEQYF
size: NA
V: TRBV7-9
J: TRBJ2-7
D: TRBD1